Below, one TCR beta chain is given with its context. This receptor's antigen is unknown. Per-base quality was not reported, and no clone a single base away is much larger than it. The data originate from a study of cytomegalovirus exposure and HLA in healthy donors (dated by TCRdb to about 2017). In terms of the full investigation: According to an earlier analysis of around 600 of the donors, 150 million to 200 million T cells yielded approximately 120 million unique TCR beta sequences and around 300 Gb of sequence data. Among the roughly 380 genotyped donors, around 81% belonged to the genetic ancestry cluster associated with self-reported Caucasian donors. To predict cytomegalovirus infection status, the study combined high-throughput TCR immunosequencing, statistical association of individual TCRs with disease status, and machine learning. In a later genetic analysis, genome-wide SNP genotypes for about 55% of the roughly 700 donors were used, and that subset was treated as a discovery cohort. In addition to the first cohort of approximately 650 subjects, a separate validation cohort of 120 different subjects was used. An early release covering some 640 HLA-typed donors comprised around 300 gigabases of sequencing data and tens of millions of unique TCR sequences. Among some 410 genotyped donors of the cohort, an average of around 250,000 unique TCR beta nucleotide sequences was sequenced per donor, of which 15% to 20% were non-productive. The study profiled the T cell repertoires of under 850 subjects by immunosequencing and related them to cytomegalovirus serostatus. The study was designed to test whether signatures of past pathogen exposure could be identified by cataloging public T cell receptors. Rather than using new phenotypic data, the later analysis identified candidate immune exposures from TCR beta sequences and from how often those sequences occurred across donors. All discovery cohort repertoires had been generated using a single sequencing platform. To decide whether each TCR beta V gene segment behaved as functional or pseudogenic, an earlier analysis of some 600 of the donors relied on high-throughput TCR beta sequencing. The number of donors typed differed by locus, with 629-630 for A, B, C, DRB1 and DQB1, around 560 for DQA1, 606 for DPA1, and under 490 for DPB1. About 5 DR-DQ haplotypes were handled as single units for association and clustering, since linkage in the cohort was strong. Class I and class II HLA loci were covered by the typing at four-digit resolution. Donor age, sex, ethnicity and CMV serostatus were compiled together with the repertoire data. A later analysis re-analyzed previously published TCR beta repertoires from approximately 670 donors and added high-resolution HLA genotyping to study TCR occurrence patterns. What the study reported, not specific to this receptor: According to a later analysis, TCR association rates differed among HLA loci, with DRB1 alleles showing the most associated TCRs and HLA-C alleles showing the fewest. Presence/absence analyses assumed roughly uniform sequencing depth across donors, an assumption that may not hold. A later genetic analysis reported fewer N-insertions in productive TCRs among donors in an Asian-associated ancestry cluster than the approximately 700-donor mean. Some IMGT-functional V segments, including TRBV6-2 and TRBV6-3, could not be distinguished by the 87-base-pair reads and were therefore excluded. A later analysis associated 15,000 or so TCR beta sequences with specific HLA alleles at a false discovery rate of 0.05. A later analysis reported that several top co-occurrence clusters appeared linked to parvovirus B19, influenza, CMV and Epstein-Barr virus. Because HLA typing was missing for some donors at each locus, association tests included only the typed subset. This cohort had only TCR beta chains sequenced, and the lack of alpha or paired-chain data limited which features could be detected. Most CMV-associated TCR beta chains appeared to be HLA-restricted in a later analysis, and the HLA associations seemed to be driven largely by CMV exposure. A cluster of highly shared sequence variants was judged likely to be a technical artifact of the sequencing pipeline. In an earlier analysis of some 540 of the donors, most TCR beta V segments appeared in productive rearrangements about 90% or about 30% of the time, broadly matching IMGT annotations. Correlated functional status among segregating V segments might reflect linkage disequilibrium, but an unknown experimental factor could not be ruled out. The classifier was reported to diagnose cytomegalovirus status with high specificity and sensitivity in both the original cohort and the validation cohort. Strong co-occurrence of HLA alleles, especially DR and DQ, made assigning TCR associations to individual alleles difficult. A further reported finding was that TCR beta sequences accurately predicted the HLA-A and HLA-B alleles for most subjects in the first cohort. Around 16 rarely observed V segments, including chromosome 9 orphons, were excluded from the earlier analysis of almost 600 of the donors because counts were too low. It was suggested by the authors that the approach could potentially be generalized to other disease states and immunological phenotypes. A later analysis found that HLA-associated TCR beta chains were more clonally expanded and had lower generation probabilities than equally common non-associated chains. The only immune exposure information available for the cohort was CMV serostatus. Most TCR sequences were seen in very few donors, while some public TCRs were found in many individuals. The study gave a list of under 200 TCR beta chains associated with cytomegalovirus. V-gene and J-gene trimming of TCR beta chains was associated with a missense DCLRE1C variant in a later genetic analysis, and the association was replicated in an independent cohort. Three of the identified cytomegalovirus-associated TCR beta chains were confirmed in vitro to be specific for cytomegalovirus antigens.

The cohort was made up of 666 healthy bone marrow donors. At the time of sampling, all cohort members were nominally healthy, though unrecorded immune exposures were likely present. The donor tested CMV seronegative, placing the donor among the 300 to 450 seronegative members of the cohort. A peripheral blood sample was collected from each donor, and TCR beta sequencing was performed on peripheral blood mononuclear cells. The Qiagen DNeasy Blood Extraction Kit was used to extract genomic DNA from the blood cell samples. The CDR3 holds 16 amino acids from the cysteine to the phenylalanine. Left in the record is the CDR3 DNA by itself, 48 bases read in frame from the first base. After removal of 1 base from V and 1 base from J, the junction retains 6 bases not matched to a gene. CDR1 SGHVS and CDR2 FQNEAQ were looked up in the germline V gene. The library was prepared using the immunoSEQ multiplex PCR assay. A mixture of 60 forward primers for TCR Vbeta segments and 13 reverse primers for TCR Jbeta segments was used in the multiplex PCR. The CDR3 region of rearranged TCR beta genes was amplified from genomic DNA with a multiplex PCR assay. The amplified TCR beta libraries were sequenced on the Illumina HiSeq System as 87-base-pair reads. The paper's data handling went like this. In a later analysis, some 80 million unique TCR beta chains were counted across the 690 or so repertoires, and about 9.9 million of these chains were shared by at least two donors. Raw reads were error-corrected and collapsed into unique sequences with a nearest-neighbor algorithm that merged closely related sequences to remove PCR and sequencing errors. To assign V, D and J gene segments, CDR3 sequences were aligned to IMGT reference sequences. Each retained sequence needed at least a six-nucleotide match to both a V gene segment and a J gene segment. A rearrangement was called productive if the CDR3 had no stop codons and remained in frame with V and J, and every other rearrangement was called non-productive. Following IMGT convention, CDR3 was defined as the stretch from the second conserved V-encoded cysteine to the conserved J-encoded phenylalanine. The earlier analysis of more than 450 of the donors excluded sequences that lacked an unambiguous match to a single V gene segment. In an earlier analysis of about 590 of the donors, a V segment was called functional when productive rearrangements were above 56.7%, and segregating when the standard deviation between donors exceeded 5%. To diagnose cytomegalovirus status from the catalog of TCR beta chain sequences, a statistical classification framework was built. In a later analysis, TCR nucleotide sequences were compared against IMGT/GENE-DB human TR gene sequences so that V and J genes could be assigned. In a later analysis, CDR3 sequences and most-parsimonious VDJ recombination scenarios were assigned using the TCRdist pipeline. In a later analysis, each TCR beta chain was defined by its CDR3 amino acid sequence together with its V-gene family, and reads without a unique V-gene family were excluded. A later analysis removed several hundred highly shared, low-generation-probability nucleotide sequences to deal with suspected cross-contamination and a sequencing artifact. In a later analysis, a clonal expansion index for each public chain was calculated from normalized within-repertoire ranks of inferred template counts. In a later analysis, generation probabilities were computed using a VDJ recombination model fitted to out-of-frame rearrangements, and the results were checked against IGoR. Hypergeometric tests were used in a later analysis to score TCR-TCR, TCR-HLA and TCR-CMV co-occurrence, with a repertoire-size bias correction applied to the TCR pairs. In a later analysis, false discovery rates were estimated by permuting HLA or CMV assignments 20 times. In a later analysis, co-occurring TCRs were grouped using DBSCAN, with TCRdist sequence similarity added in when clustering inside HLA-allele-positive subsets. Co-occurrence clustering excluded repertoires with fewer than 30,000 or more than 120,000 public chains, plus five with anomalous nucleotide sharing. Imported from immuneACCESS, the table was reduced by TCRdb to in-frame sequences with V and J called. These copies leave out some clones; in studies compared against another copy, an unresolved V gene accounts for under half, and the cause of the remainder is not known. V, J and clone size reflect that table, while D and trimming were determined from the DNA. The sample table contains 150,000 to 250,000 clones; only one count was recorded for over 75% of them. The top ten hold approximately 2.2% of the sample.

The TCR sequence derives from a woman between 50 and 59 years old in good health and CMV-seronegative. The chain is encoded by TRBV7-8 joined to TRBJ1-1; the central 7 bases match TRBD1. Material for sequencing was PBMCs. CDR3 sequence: CASSLEHRGKNTEAFF. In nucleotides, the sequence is TGTGCCAGCAGCTTAGAGCACAGGGGCAAGAACACTGAAGCTTTCTTT. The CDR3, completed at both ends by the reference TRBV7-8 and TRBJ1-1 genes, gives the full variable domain GAGVSQSPRYKVAKRGQDVALRCDPISGHVSLFWYQQALGQGPEFLTYFQNEAQLDKSGLPSDRFFAERPEGSVSTLKIQRTQQEDSAVYLCASSLEHRGKNTEAFFGQGTRLTVV.